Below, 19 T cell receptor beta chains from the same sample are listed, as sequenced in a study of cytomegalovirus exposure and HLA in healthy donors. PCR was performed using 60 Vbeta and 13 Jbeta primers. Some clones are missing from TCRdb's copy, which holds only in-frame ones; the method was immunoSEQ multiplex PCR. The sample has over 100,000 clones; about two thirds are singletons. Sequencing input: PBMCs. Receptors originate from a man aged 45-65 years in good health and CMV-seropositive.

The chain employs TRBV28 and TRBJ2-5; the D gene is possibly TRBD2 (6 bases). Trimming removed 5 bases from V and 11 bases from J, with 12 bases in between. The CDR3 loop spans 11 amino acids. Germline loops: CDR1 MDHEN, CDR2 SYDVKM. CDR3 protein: CASSHNREQYF. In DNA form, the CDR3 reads TGTGCCAGCAGTCACAATCGGGAGCAGTACTTC.

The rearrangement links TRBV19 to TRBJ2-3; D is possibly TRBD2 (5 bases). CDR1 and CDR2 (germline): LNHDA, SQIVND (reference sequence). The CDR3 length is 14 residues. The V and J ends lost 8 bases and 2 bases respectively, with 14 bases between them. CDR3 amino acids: CASSGGDSTDTQYF. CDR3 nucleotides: TGTGCCAGTTCAGGAGGCGATTCCACAGATACGCAGTATTTT.

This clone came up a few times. For the CDR3, the DNA is TGCGCCAGCAGCATCGCCGGGATCAACACTGAAGCTTTCTTT. It specifies CASSIAGINTEAFF. This chain connects TRBV5-1 to TRBJ1-1, with D uncertain. Per the germline V gene, CDR1 is SGHRS and CDR2 is YFSETQ. The CDR3 sequence is 14 residues long. The V gene lost 4 bases and the J gene lost 2 bases, with 12 bases spanning the gap.

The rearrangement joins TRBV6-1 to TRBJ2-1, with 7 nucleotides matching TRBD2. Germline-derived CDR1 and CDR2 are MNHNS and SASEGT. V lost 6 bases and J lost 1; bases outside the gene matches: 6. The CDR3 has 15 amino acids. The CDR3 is CASRTRRESYNEQFF. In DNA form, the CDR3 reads TGTGCCAGCAGGACCCGGCGGGAGTCCTACAATGAGCAGTTCTTC.

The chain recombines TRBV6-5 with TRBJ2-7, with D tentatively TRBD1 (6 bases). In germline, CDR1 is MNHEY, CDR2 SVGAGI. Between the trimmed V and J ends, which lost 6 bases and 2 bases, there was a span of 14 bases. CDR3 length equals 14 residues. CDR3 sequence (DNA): TGTGCCAGCAGACAAACAGGGTTCCCCTACGAGCAGTACTTC. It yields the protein CASRQTGFPYEQYF.

The CDR3 here is CASSVEAGNTEAFF. In DNA form, the CDR3 reads TGTGCCAGCAGCGTAGAGGCAGGGAACACTGAAGCTTTCTTT. The rearrangement joins TRBV9 to TRBJ1-1; D is unclear. Per germline, CDR1 SGDLS and CDR2 YYNGEE. The CDR3 is 14 amino acids. V gave up 0 bases and J gave up 1 base, with 7 bases separating them. Together with reference TRBV9 and TRBJ1-1, the CDR3 gives the full variable domain: DSGVTQTPKHLITATGQRVTLRCSPRSGDLSVYWYQQSLDQGLQFLIQYYNGEERAKGNILERFSAQQFPDLHSELNLSSLELGDSALYFCASSVEAGNTEAFFGQGTRLTVV.

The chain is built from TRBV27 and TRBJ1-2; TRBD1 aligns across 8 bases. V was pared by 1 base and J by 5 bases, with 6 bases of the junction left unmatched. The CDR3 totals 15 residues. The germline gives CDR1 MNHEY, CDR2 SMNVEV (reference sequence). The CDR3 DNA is TGTGCCAGCAGTTTATTAGCAGGGGGCTATTATGGCTACACCTTC. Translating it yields CASSLLAGGYYGYTF.

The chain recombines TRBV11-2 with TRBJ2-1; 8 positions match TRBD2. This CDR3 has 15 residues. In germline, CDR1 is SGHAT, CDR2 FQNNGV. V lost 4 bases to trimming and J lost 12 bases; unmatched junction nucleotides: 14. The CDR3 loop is CASSSIAGPLVRQFF. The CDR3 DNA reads TGTGCCAGCAGCTCAATAGCGGGGCCCCTCGTACGGCAGTTCTTC. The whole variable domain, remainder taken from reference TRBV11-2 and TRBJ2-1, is EAGVAQSPRYKIIEKRQSVAFWCNPISGHATLYWYQQILGQGPKLLIQFQNNGVVDDSQLPKDRFSAERLKGVDSTLKIQPAKLEDSAVYLCASSSIAGPLVRQFFGPGTRLTVL.

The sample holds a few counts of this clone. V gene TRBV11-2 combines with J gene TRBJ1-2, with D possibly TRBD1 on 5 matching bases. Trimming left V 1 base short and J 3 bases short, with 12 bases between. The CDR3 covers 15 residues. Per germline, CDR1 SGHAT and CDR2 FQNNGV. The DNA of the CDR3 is TGTGCCAGCAGCTTAGCCGCAGGGATGGACTATGGCTACACCTTC. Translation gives CASSLAAGMDYGYTF.

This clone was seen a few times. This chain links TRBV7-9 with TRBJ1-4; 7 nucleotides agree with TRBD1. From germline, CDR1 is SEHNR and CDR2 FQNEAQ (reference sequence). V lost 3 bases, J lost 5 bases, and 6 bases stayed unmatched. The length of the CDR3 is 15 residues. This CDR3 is CASSFVRTGNEKLFF. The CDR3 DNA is TGTGCCAGCAGCTTCGTCCGGACAGGAAATGAAAAACTGTTTTTT. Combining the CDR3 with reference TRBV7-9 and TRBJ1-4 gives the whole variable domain DTGVSQNPRHKITKRGQNVTFRCDPISEHNRLYWYRQTLGQGPEFLTYFQNEAQLEKSRLLSDRFSAERPKGSFSTLEIQRTEQGDSAMYLCASSFVRTGNEKLFFGSGTQLSVL.

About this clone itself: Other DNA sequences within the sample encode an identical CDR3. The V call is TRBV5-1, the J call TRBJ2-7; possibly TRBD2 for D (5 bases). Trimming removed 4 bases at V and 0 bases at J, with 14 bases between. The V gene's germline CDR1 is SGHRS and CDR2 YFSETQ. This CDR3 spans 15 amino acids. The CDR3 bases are TGCGCCAGCAGCCCCGGACGGGGAAGCTCCTACGAGCAGTACTTC. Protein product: CASSPGRGSSYEQYF. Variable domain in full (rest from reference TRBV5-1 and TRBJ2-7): KAGVTQTPRYLIKTRGQQVTLSCSPISGHRSVSWYQQTPGQGLQFLFEYFSETQRNKGNFPGRFSGRQFSNSRSEMNVSTLELGDSALYLCASSPGRGSSYEQYFGPGTRLTVT.

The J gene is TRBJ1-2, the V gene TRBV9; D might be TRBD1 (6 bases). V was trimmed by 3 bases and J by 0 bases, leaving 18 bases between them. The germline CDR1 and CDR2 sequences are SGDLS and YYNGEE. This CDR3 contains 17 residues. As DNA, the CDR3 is TGTGCCAGCAGCGAAAATTACAGGGCCGTAGCTAACTATGGCTACACCTTC. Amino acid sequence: CASSENYRAVANYGYTF.

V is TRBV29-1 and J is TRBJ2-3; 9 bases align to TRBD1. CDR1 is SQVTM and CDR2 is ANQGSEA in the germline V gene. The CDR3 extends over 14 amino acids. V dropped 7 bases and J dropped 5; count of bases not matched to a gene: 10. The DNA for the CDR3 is TGCAGCGCCCCGGGACAGGGTCATCGAGATACGCAGTATTTT. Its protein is CSAPGQGHRDTQYF.

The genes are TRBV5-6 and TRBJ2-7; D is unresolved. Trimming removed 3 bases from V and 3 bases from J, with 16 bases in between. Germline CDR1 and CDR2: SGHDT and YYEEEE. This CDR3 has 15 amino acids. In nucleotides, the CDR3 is TGTGCCAGCAGCTCTAGTTTACACCTACTCTACGAGCAGTACTTC. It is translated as CASSSSLHLLYEQYF.

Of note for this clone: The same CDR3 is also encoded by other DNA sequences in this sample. The CDR3 sequence is CASSRDRNYGYTF. The CDR3 DNA reads as TGCGCCAGCAGCCGGGACAGGAACTATGGCTACACCTTC. The chain carries TRBV5-1 and TRBJ1-2, with TRBD1 identical over 8 bases. Germline V lookup: CDR1 SGHRS, CDR2 YFSETQ. The V and J ends lost 4 bases and 2 bases, in that order; junction bases with no gene match: 1. CDR3 length: 13 amino acids.

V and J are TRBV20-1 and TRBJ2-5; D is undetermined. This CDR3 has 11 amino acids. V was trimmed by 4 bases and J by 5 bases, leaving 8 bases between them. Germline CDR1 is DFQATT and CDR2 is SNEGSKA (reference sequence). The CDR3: CSATFSETQYF. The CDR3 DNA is TGCAGTGCTACGTTCAGTGAGACCCAGTACTTC.

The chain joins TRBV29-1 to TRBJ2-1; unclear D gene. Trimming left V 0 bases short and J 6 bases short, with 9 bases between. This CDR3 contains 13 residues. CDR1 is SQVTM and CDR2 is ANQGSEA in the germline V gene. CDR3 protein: CSVEDPVGNEQFF. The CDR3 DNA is TGCAGCGTTGAAGATCCAGTTGGCAATGAGCAGTTCTTC.

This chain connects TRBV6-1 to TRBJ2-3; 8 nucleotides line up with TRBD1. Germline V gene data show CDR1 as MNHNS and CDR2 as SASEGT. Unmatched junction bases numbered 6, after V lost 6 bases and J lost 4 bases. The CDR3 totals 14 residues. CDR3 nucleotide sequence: TGTGCCAGCAGCCCCGGACAGGGAGCAGATACGCAGTATTTT. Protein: CASSPGQGADTQYF.

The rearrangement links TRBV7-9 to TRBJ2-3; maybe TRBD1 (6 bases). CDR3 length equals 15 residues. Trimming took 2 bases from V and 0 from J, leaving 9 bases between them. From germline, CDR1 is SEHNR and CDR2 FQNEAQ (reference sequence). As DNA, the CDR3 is TGTGCCAGCAGCTTATGGGGGCAAAGCACAGATACGCAGTATTTT. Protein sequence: CASSLWGQSTDTQYF.